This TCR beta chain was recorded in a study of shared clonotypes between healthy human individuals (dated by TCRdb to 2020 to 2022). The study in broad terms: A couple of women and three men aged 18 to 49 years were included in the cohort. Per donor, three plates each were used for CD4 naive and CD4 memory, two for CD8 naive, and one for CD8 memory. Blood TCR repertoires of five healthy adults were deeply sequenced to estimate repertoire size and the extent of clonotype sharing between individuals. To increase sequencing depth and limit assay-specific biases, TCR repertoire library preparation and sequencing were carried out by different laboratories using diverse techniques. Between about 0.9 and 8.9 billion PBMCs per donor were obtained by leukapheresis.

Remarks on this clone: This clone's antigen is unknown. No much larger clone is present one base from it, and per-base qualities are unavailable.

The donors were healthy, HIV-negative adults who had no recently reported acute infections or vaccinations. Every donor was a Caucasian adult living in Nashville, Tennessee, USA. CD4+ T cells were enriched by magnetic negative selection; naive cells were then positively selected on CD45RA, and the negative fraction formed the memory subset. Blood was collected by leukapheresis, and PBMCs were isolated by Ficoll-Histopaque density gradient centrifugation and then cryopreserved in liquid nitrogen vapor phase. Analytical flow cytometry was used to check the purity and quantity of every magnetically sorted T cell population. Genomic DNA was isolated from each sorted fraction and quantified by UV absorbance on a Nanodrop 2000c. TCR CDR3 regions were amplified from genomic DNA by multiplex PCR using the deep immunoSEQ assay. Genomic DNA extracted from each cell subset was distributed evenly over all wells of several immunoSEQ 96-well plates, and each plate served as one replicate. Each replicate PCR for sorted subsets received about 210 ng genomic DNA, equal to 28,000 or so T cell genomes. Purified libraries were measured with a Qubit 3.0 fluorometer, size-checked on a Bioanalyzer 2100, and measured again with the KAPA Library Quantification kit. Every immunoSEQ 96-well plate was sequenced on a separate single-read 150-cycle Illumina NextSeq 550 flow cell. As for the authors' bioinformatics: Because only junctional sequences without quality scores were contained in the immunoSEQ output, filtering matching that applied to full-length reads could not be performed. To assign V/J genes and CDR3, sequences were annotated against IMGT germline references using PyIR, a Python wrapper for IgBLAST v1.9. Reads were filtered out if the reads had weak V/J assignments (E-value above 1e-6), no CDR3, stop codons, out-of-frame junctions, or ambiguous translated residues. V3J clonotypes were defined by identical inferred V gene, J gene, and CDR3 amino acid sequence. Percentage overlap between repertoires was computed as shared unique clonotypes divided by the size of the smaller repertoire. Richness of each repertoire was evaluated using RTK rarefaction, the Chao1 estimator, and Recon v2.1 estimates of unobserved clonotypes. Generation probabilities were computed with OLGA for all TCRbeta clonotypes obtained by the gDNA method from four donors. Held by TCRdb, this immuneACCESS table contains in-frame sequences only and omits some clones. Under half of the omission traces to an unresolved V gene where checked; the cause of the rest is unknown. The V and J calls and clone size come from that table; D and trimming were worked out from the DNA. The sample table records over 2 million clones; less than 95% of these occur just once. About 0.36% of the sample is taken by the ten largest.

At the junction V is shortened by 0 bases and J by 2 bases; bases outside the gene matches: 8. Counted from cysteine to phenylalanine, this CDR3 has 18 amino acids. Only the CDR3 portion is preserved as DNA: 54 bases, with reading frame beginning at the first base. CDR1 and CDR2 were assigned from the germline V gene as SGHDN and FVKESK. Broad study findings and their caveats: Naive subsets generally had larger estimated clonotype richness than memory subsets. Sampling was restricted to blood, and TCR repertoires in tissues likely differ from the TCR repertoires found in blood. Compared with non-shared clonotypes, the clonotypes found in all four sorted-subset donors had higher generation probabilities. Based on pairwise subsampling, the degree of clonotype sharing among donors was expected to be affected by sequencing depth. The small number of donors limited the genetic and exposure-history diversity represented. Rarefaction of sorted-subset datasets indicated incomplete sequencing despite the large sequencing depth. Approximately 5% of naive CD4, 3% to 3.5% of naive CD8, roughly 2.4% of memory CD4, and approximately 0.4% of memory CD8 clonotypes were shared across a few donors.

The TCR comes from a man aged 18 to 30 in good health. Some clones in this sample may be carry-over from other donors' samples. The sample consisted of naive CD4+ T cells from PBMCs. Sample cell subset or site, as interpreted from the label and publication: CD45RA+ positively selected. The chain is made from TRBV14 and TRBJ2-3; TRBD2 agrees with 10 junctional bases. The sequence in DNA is TGTGCCAGCAGCCAAGAGGCCGGGACTAGCGCGTACACAGATACGCAGTATTTT. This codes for CASSQEAGTSAYTDTQYF.